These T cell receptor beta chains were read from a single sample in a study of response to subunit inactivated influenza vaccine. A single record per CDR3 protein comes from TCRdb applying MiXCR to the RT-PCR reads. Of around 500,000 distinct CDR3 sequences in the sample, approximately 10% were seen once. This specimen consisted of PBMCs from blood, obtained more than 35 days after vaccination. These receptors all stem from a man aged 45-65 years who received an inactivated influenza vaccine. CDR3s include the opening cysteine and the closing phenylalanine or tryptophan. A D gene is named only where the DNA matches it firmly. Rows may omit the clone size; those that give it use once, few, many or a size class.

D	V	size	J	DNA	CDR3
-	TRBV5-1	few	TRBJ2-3	TGCGCCAGCAGCTTGGGACAGGTTTTCGATACGCAGTATTTT	CASSLGQVFDTQYF
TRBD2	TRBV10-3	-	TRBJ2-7	TGTGCCATCAGTGAGTCTCCAGCGGGAGGTGGCGAGCAGTACTTC	CAISESPAGGGEQYF
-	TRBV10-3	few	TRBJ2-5	TGTGCCATCAGTGAGTCCTTTCACGGGGGCTTGGAGACCCAGTACTTC	CAISESFHGGLETQYF
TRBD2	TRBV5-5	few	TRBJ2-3	TGTGCCAGCAGCTTGGCGGGGGGTAGCGGGGAGTCTACGCAGTATTTT	CASSLAGGSGESTQYF
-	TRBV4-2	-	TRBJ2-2	TGTGCCAGCAGCCTCAGTGGACGGGAAGGGGAGCTGTTTTTT	CASSLSGREGELFF
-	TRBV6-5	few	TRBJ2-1	TGTGCCAGCAGTTACTCTGTCGGGCGTTACAATGAGCAGTTCTTC	CASSYSVGRYNEQFF
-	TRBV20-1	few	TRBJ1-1	TGCAGTGCTAGAGCTTGGAGGGACACTGAAGCTTTCTTT	CSARAWRDTEAFF
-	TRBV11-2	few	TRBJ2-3	TGTGCCAGCAGCTTGGCCAGGAGTCTGACGCAGTATTTT	CASSLARSLTQYF
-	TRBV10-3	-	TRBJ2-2	TGTGCCACCAGAAACCCTCCGGGCACCGGGGAGCTGTTTTTT	CATRNPPGTGELFF
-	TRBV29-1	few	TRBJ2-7	TGCAGCGTTGATCCTGGGGACTCCTACGAGCAGTACTTC	CSVDPGDSYEQYF
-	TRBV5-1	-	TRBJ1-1	TGCGCCAGCAGCTTCACGGAATCCCCGTACACTGAAGCTTTCTTT	CASSFTESPYTEAFF
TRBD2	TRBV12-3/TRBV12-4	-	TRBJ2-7	TGTGCCAGCAGCCCTATGGTAGCGGGGGTAGTCGAGCAGTACTTC	CASSPMVAGVVEQYF
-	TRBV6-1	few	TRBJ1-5	TGTGCCAGCACCCGGACAGAGGCTGTCAATCAGCCCCAGCATTTT	CASTRTEAVNQPQHF
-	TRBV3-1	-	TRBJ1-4	TGTGCCAGCAGCCAAGATCCAAATAATGAAAAACTGTTTTTT	CASSQDPNNEKLFF
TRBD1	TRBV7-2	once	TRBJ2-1	TGTGCCAGCAGCATGAAAGGGGGCGCCGACAATGAGCAGTTCTTC	CASSMKGGADNEQFF
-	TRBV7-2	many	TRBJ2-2	TGTGCCAGCAGCTTATTGGAGTTGAACTTTCCCGGGGAGCTGTTTTTT	CASSLLELNFPGELFF
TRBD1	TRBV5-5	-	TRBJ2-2	TGTGCCAGCAGCACCAGGGGGCGAGACACCGGGGAGCTGTTTTTT	CASSTRGRDTGELFF
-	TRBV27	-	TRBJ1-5	TGTGCCAGCAGTCCCTCCCGCGGGGAGAACAATCAGCCCCAGCATTTT	CASSPSRGENNQPQHF
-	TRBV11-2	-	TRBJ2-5	TGTGCCAGCAGCTTATTTGGGGTCGGGGAAGAGACCCAGTACTTC	CASSLFGVGEETQYF
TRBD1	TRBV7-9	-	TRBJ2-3	TGTGCCAGCGCATCGGGACAGGGGAGCACAGATACGCAGTATTTT	CASASGQGSTDTQYF
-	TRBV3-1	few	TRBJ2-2	TGTGCCAGCAGCCAAGTGTCTCTAGCGAACACCGGGGAGCTGTTTTTT	CASSQVSLANTGELFF
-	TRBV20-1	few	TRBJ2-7	TGCAGTGCTAGTTCTAGGACTACCGCCTACGAGCAGTACTTC	CSASSRTTAYEQYF
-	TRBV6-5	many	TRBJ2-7	TGTGCCAGCAGGTCTGCGAGCTCCTACGAGCAGTACTTC	CASRSASSYEQYF
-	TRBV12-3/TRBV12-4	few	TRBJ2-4	TGTGCCAGCAGTGCGAGGTCGGGCCCGGGAAACATTCAGTACTTC	CASSARSGPGNIQYF
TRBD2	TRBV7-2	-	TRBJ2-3	TGTGCCAGCGGCGACGGGAGGGCCGATGTCGATACGCAGTATTTT	CASGDGRADVDTQYF
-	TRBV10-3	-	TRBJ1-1	TGTGCCATCAGTGAGTCAAACATGAACACTGAAGCTTTCTTT	CAISESNMNTEAFF
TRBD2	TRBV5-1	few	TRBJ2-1	TGCGCCAGCAGCCCAACAGGGACTAGCGCCTACAATGAGCAGTTCTTC	CASSPTGTSAYNEQFF
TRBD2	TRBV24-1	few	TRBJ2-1	TGTGCCACCAGTGATTCTCAGCGGGGGGTCTACAATGAGCAGTTCTTC	CATSDSQRGVYNEQFF
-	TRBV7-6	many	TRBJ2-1	TGTGCCAGTGGCTTTGCAGGCCTAGAGCAGTTCTTC	CASGFAGLEQFF
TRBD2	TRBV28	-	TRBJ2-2	TGTGCCAGCAGTCTCTCACTAGCGGGAGAGAACACCGGGGAGCTGTTTTTT	CASSLSLAGENTGELFF
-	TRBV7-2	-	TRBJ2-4	TGTGCCAGCAGCTCGGACGATTACATTCAGTACTTC	CASSSDDYIQYF
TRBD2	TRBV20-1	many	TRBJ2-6	TGCAGTACTAGCGGGGGTTACTCTGGGGCCAACGTCCTGACTTTC	CSTSGGYSGANVLTF
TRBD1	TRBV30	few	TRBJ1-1	TGTGCCTGGAGATGGGACAGCAGAACTGAAGCTTTCTTT	CAWRWDSRTEAFF
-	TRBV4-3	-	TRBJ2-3	TGCGCCAGCAGCCAAGATGTAGGGCTCTCAGATACGCAGTATTTT	CASSQDVGLSDTQYF
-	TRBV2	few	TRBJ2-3	TGTGCCAGCAGGGACAGAGGAGATACGCAGTATTTT	CASRDRGDTQYF
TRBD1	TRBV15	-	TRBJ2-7	TGTGCCACCAGCAGGGACAGGGGATTCGGCGAGCAGTACTTC	CATSRDRGFGEQYF
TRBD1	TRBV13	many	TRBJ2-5	TGTGCCAGCAGCTTAAGGGGGCCCCAAGAGACCCAGTACTTC	CASSLRGPQETQYF
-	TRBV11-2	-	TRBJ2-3	TGTGCCAGCAGCTTACCTGGGCACACAGATACGCAGTATTTT	CASSLPGHTDTQYF
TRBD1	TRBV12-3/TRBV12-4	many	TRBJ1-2	TGTGCCAGCAGTTTACTAGGGACAGGGGGGCGCGGCTACACCTTC	CASSLLGTGGRGYTF
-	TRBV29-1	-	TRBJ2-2	TGCAGCGGGAGGGGGGGGACCTGGGAGCTGTTTTTT	CSGRGGTWELFF
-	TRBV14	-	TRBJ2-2	TGTGCCAGCAGCCAAGGTCCGGTCTACACCGGGGAGCTGTTTTTT	CASSQGPVYTGELFF
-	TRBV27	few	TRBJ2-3	TGTGCCAGCAGTCCTGTGACAGTCGTTGGCACAGATACGCAGTATTTT	CASSPVTVVGTDTQYF
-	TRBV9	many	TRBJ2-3	TGTGCCAGCAGCGAAAGCGGAAAGGGGGGGCAGTATTTT	CASSESGKGGQYF